This T cell receptor (beta chain) came from a study of blood T cell repertoires in COVID-19. The wider study: Material from acute and convalescent COVID-19 was sourced from the United States, Italy and Spain. From T cells, B-cell-depleted T cells, or PBMCs came the material, which was cDNA or gDNA.

This clone was counted a single time. Per the original methods: Quantification of nucleated cells was approximated via reference gene primer amplification. Here immunoSEQ multiplex PCR was the method, and the copy in TCRdb shows in-frame clones only, minus some. V and J calls and clone size follow that table, whereas D and trimming were derived from the DNA. This repertoire shows roughly 70,000 clones, approximately 80% found once; its top ten account for more than 4.5%. The junction had 8 bases not matched to a gene; V was cut back by 4 bases and J by 4 bases. Germline lookup yields CDR1 SGHRS and CDR2 YFSETQ. This CDR3 region has 18 residues.

The genes are TRBV5-1 and TRBJ2-1, with 16 nucleotides matching TRBD2. Sequenced: peripheral blood. The sequence came from a woman older than 75 with active or convalescent COVID-19. The DNA of the CDR3 is TGCGCCAGCAGCCGGGGACTAGCGGGAGGGCCTTGGTACAATGAGCAGTTCTTC. Translating gives CASSRGLAGGPWYNEQFF.